This entry lists 5 T cell receptor beta chains sequenced from one sample in a study of identical twins. TCRdb re-called the 5' RACE reads with MiXCR, one entry per CDR3 protein. The sample yields 450,000 to 600,000 distinct CDR3 sequences, approximately 20% seen once. The sample was also reused in another study, on yellow fever vaccine responses in identical twins.

Sequencing was performed on CD4+ T cells sorted from blood. Receptor source: a woman under 30 in good health.

CDR3 nucleotide sequence: TGCAGTGCTAGAGTCGAGGGGACAGTCACAGATACGCAGTATTTT. Residues: CSARVEGTVTDTQYF. The rearrangement joins TRBV20-1 to TRBJ2-3; 7 bases align to TRBD1. V gave up 1 base and J gave up 2 bases; unmatched junction bases: 6. CDR1 is DFQATT, CDR2 SNEGSKA, per germline (reference sequence). The CDR3 length is 15 residues.

The gene calls are TRBV20-1 and TRBJ2-3, with TRBD2 matching over 11 bases. The CDR3 loop spans 14 amino acids. Germline CDR1 reads DFQATT; CDR2 reads SNEGSKA (reference sequence). The V and J ends lost 6 bases and 2 bases, in that order; junction bases with no gene match: 4. Here the CDR3 reads CSAPGLAATDTQYF. CDR3 nucleotide sequence: TGCAGTGCCCCGGGACTAGCGGCCACAGATACGCAGTATTTT.

This sequence joins TRBV11-2 and TRBJ2-1; D is undetermined. From germline, CDR1 is SGHAT and CDR2 FQNNGV. The CDR3 is made up of 12 amino acids. The V and J ends lost 2 bases and 8 bases respectively, with 7 bases between them. The CDR3 nucleotides are TGTGCCAGCAGCTTATTGGATTATGAGCAGTTCTTC. Residues: CASSLLDYEQFF. Based on the CDR3 plus reference TRBV11-2 and TRBJ2-1, the full variable domain is EAGVAQSPRYKIIEKRQSVAFWCNPISGHATLYWYQQILGQGPKLLIQFQNNGVVDDSQLPKDRFSAERLKGVDSTLKIQPAKLEDSAVYLCASSLLDYEQFFGPGTRLTVL.

The chain combines TRBV7-2 with TRBJ2-1; 7 bases are a match to TRBD2. With 5 bases clipped from V and 4 bases from J, the junction kept 5 bases outside the gene matches. This CDR3 has 14 amino acids. Germline V gene lookup returns CDR1 SGHTA and CDR2 FQGNSA. CDR3: CASSGRGGYNEQFF. The DNA of the CDR3 is TGTGCCAGCAGCGGGCGCGGGGGTTACAATGAGCAGTTCTTC.

The chain links TRBV15 to TRBJ2-2; a weak D match, TRBD2 (7 bases). The V and J ends lost 0 bases and 0 bases respectively, with 14 bases between them. This CDR3 spans 18 amino acids. Germline V gene sequence: CDR1 LNHNV, CDR2 YYDKDF (reference sequence). Written as DNA, the CDR3 is TGTGCCACCAGCAGAGATCGCGGGGGCATAGCGAACACCGGGGAGCTGTTTTTT. Translated: CATSRDRGGIANTGELFF.